This entry describes one T cell receptor beta chain. Antigen unknown. Other DNA sequences in the same sample also yield this CDR3. Cells designated naive CD8 were CD45RO-negative and were positively selected for CCR7, with terminally differentiated effector memory CD45RA+ cells excluded. Per the original data handling: As immunoSEQ supplied junction-only sequences (without quality scores), filtering differed. Assay: immunoSEQ multiplex PCR; the TCRdb copy retains only in-frame clones and omits some. The V and J calls and clone size were taken over from that table, and D and trimming were inferred from the DNA. The repertoire has about 2.2 million clones, 93% of them found once; the top ten carry roughly 1.7%. The germline V gene has CDR1 MNHEY and CDR2 SMNVEV (reference sequence). There are 13 residues in the CDR3. V was shortened by 5 bases and J by 2 bases, with 10 bases between the two germline ends.

This entry belongs to a study of shared clonotypes between healthy human individuals. About the research overall: The study drew on a couple of women and a few men aged 18 to 49 as donors.

Whole-study findings and limits: For naive CD4 cells, around 5.1% of clonotypes were shared across a handful of donors. Genetic and exposure-history diversity was limited by the small donor number.

The chain links TRBV27 to TRBJ2-7, with D unclear. Sample: naive CD8+ T cells from PBMCs. This receptor was identified in a man between 18 and 35 years old in good health. Some clones in this sample may be carry-over from other donors' samples. In DNA form, the CDR3 reads TGTGCCAGCAGTCTCGGACCTGCCTACGAGCAGTACTTC. Residues: CASSLGPAYEQYF.